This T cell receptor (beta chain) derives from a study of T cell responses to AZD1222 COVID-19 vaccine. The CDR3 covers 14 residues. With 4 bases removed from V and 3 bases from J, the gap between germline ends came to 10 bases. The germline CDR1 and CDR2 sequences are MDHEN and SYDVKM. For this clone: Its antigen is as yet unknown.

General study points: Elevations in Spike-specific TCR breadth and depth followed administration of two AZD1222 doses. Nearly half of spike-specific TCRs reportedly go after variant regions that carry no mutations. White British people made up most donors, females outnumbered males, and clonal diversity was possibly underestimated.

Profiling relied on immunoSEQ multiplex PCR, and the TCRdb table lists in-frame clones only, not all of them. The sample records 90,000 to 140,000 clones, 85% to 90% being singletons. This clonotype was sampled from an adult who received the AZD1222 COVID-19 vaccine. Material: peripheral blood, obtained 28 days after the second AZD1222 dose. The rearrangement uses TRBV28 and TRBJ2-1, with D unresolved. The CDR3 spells CASSSPSLYNEQFF. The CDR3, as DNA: TGTGCCAGCAGTTCCCCGTCCCTCTACAATGAGCAGTTCTTC.